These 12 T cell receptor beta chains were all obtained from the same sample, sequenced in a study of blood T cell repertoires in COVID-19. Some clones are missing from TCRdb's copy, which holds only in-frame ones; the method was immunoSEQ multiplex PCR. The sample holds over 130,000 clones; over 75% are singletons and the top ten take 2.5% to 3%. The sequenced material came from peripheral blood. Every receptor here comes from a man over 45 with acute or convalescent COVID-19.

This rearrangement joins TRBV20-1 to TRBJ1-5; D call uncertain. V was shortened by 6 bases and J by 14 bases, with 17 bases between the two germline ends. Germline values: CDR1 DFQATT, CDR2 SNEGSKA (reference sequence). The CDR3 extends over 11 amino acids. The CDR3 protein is CSALTLREEHF. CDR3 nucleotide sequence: TGCAGTGCACTGACTCTACGGGAGGAGCATTTT.

The CDR3 region is CSVVDGRRDTEAFF. In DNA form, the CDR3 reads TGCAGCGTTGTAGATGGCAGGCGAGACACTGAAGCTTTCTTT. The V gene is TRBV29-1, the J gene TRBJ1-1, with D unresolved. Trimming took 4 bases from V and 3 from J, leaving 15 bases between them. CDR3 length: 14 residues. CDR1 SQVTM and CDR2 ANQGSEA come from the germline V gene.

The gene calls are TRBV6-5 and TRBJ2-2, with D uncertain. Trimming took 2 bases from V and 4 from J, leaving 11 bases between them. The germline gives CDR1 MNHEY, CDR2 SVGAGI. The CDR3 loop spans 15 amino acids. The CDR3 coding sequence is TGTGCCAGCAGTTACCTCTCTGTGAGCACCGGGGAGCTGTTTTTT. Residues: CASSYLSVSTGELFF.

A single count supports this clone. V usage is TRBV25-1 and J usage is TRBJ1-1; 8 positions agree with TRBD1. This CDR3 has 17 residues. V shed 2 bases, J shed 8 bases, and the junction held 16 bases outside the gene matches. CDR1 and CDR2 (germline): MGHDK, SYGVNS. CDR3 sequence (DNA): TGTGCCAGCAGTGAAAATCCCCCCGGGACAGGAAAACCCGAAGCTTTCTTT. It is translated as CASSENPPGTGKPEAFF.

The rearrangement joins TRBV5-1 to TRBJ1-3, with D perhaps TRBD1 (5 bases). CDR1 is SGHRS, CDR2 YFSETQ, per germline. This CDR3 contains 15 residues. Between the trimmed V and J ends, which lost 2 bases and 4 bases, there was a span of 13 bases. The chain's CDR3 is CASSLGATPGNTIYF. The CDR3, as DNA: TGCGCCAGCAGCTTAGGGGCGACGCCCGGAAACACCATATATTTT.

CDR3 bases: TGTGCCAGCAGCTTACAGGGCAGCACTGAAGCTTTCTTT. Encoded protein: CASSLQGSTEAFF. The chain employs TRBV7-9 and TRBJ1-1; TRBD1 might be the D (5 bases). The V end was cut by 2 bases, the J end by 4 bases, with 8 bases between. The length of the CDR3 is 13 residues. From germline, CDR1 is SEHNR and CDR2 FQNEAQ (reference sequence). The variable domain in full, completed from reference TRBV7-9 and TRBJ1-1, reads DTGVSQNPRHKITKRGQNVTFRCDPISEHNRLYWYRQTLGQGPEFLTYFQNEAQLEKSRLLSDRFSAERPKGSFSTLEIQRTEQGDSAMYLCASSLQGSTEAFFGQGTRLTVV.

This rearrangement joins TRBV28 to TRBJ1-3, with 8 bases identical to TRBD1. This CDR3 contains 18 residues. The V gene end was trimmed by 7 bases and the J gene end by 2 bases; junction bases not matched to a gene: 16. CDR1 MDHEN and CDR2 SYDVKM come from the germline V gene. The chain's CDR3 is CASTPRSGQGYPGNTIYF. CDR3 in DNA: TGTGCCAGCACCCCAAGGTCTGGACAGGGCTACCCTGGAAACACCATATATTTT.

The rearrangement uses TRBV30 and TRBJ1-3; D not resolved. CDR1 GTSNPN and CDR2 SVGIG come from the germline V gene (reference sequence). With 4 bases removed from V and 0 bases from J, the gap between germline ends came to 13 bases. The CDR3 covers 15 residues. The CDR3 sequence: CAWTHPSDSGNTIYF. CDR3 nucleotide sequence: TGTGCCTGGACCCACCCCAGTGACTCTGGAAACACCATATATTTT.

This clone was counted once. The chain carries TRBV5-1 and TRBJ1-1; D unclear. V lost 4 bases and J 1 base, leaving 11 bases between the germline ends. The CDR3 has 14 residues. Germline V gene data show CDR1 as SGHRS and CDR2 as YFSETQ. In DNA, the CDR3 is TGCGCCAGCAGCCCACCGGGGAGGAACACTGAAGCTTTCTTT. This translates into CASSPPGRNTEAFF.

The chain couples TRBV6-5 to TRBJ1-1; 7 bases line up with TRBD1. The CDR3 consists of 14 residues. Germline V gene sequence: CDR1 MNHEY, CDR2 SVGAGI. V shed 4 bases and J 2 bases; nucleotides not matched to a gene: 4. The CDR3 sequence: CASSSTGVNTEAFF. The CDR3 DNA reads TGTGCCAGCAGTTCCACAGGGGTAAACACTGAAGCTTTCTTT.

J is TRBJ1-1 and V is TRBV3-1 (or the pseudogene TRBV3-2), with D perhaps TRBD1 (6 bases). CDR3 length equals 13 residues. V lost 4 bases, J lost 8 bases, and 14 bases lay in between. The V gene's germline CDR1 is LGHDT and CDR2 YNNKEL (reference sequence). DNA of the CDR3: TGTGCCAGCAGCCCCTGGGGCAGGGGAGAAGCTTTCTTT. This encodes CASSPWGRGEAFF.

The CDR3 nucleotides are TGTGCCAGCAGCTTCGGACAGCGGGGCGAGCAGTACTTC. It codes for CASSFGQRGEQYF. The rearrangement uses TRBV11-2 and TRBJ2-7; D possibly corresponds to TRBD2 (7 bases). With 3 bases removed from V and 6 bases from J, the gap between germline ends came to 12 bases. CDR3 length equals 13 residues. CDR1 and CDR2 from the germline V gene are SGHAT and FQNNGV.